The next 14 T cell receptor beta chains were all read from a single sample in a study of response to subunit inactivated influenza vaccine. TCRdb re-analysed the RT-PCR reads in MiXCR, keeping a single row per CDR3 protein. The data contain about 570,000 distinct CDR3 sequences, about 11% of them seen just once; the ten biggest clones take up 11%. Another study also made use of these data, one on T cells expressing NK-cell markers. That source adds: Libraries used 5'RACE template switching adding universal primer site and UMIs.

Sequencing used PBMCs from blood, obtained on the day of vaccination. Receptor source: a man aged 45-60 years who received an inactivated influenza vaccine.

Many counts were recorded for this clonotype. The chain has TRBV7-3 and TRBJ2-3; a possible D gene is TRBD2 (5 bases). The V end lost 2 bases, the J end lost 0 bases, and 9 bases lay between the germline ends. The CDR3 has 15 residues. Germline CDR1 reads SGHTA; CDR2 reads FQGTGA. Written as DNA, the CDR3 is TGTGCCAGCAGCTTAGGAAGCGGTAGCACAGATACGCAGTATTTT. Amino acid sequence: CASSLGSGSTDTQYF.

This chain uses TRBV28 with TRBJ1-6, with D perhaps matching TRBD1 (5 bases). V lost 4 bases and J 3 bases, leaving 7 bases between the germline ends. Germline loops: CDR1 MDHEN, CDR2 SYDVKM. This CDR3 comprises 14 residues. CDR3 loop: CASSSGYYNSPLHF. CDR3 nucleotide sequence: TGTGCCAGCAGTTCAGGGTACTATAATTCACCCCTCCACTTT.

The V and J genes are TRBV7-2 and TRBJ2-2; D may be TRBD2 (6 bases). The CDR3 has 16 amino acids. Germline lookup yields CDR1 SGHTA and CDR2 FQGNSA. Trimming took off 2 bases at V and 1 base at J, with 11 bases between the two ends. CDR3 in DNA: TGTGCCAGCAGCTTAAGTCTAGCGCAGAACACCGGGGAGCTGTTTTTT. As protein: CASSLSLAQNTGELFF. The entire variable domain, with the rest obtained from reference TRBV7-2 and TRBJ2-2, is as follows: GAGVSQSPSNKVTEKGKDVELRCDPISGHTALYWYRQSLGQGLEFLIYFQGNSAPDKSGLPSDRFSAERTGGSVSTLTIQRTQQEDSAVYLCASSLSLAQNTGELFFGEGSRLTVL.

This clonotype was seen a handful of times. This chain joins TRBV18 and TRBJ2-1, with a tentative D call TRBD2 (5 bases). V lost 5 bases to trimming and J lost 0 bases, with 11 bases between them. Germline V gene data show CDR1 as KGHSH and CDR2 as LQKENI. This CDR3 is built from 15 residues. The CDR3 DNA is TGTGCCAGCTCATTTGACTACAGCTCCTACAATGAGCAGTTCTTC. It encodes CASSFDYSSYNEQFF.

The sample holds a few counts of this clonotype. This rearrangement joins TRBV6-1 to TRBJ2-7; 9 bases match TRBD2. The CDR3 contains 14 residues. Per the germline V gene, CDR1 is MNHNS and CDR2 is SASEGT. The ends lost 3 bases at V and 7 bases at J; junction bases unmatched: 7. In DNA form, the CDR3 reads TGTGCCAGCAGTGATCTTGGACTAGCGATTGAGCAGTACTTC. It specifies CASSDLGLAIEQYF.

This clonotype was seen many times. The CDR3 nucleotides are TGCAGTGCCGGTTCCAACACTGAAGCTTTCTTT. Its protein product is CSAGSNTEAFF. The chain couples TRBV20-1 to TRBJ1-1, with no clear D. The length of the CDR3 is 11 residues. The V gene's germline CDR1 is DFQATT and CDR2 SNEGSKA (reference sequence). Trimming removed 6 bases at V and 2 bases at J, with 7 bases between.

This clonotype was counted a few times. V and J are TRBV10-1 and TRBJ2-3; D is perhaps TRBD1 or TRBD2 (5 bases each). The CDR3 length is 14 residues. CDR1 is WNHNN, CDR2 SYGVQD, per germline (reference sequence). Trimming removed 4 bases at V and 2 bases at J, with 10 bases between. CDR3 nucleotide sequence: TGCGCCAGCAGTGTATCGGGGACCACAGATACGCAGTATTTT. Its translation: CASSVSGTTDTQYF.

This clonotype was counted a few times. V and J are TRBV4-2 and TRBJ2-2; perhaps TRBD1 as D (6 bases). This CDR3 contains 16 residues. With 0 bases removed from V and 6 bases from J, the gap between germline ends came to 14 bases. Germline CDR1 reads LGHNA; CDR2 reads YNFKEQ. This CDR3 is CASSQDRPGQSGELFF. In DNA form, the CDR3 reads TGTGCCAGCAGCCAAGACCGCCCCGGACAGTCCGGGGAGCTGTTTTTT.

This clonotype came up a few times. The V gene is TRBV29-1, the J gene TRBJ2-3, with a tentative D call TRBD1 (5 bases). Trimming cost V 4 bases and J 6 bases, with 11 bases left between them. This CDR3 comprises 12 residues. Germline V lookup: CDR1 SQVTM, CDR2 ANQGSEA. Written as DNA, the CDR3 is TGCAGCGTTGCGGCAGGGTGGGATACGCAGTATTTT. As protein: CSVAAGWDTQYF.

This chain links TRBV20-1 with TRBJ2-5; 8 bases line up with TRBD2. Per germline, CDR1 DFQATT and CDR2 SNEGSKA (reference sequence). CDR3 size: 15 residues. The V segment lost 0 bases and the J segment 4 bases; nucleotides outside the gene matches: 7. DNA of the CDR3: TGCAGTGCTAGAGATTACCTAGCGGGCCCAGAGACCCAGTACTTC. Translation gives CSARDYLAGPETQYF.

This clonotype was counted a few times. V and J are TRBV10-3 and TRBJ2-7; TRBD2 is a possible D gene (6 bases). Germline CDR1 reads ENHRY; CDR2 reads SYGVKD. V was cut by 6 bases and J by 3 bases, with 12 bases left in between. This CDR3 spans 13 amino acids. CDR3 in DNA: TGTGCCATCAGCGACACTAGCAGCTACGAGCAGTACTTC. Amino acid sequence: CAISDTSSYEQYF.

This clonotype was recorded at least ten times. The chain links TRBV7-9 to TRBJ2-1; perhaps TRBD1 as D (6 bases). Per germline, CDR1 SEHNR and CDR2 FQNEAQ (reference sequence). Trimming left V 5 bases short and J 3 bases short, with 11 bases between. The CDR3 length is 14 residues. The CDR3 DNA reads as TGTGCCAGCAGCCTGGGGGACAACTACAATGAGCAGTTCTTC. Its translation is CASSLGDNYNEQFF.

This rearrangement joins TRBV7-9 to TRBJ2-7; possibly TRBD1 for D (6 bases). Germline V lookup: CDR1 SEHNR, CDR2 FQNEAQ (reference sequence). This CDR3 has 15 amino acids. V was cut by 1 base and J by 3 bases, with 13 bases left in between. CDR3 sequence reads: CASSLGVGGFYEQYF. CDR3 nucleotides: TGTGCCAGCAGCTTAGGGGTTGGGGGCTTCTACGAGCAGTACTTC.

The chain has TRBV5-1 and TRBJ1-5, with a weak D call TRBD1 (5 bases). Germline CDR1 SGHRS, CDR2 YFSETQ. V was pared by 3 bases and J by 4 bases, with 11 bases between. The CDR3 is 14 amino acids. CDR3 nucleotides: TGCGCCAGCAGCTGGGGGGAGGCGAATCAGCCCCAGCATTTT. Protein: CASSWGEANQPQHF. The whole variable domain, filled in from reference TRBV5-1 and TRBJ1-5, reads KAGVTQTPRYLIKTRGQQVTLSCSPISGHRSVSWYQQTPGQGLQFLFEYFSETQRNKGNFPGRFSGRQFSNSRSEMNVSTLELGDSALYLCASSWGEANQPQHFGDGTRLSIL.